Listed below are T cell receptor beta chains from one sample, sequenced in a study of blood T cell repertoires in COVID-19. Profiling relied on immunoSEQ multiplex PCR, and the TCRdb table lists in-frame clones only, not all of them. The table records around 210,000 clones, around nine tenths of them present only once. Sequenced material: peripheral blood. Receptors originate from a man younger than 30 with active or convalescent COVID-19. CDR3s include the opening cysteine and the closing phenylalanine or tryptophan. The order of the fields is D gene, clone size, V gene, J gene, CDR3 protein, CDR3 DNA. A D gene is named only where the DNA matches it firmly. The listing skips clone size in some rows; elsewhere it reads once, few, many or a size class.

NA	NA	TRBV18	TRBJ1-1	CASSPPGMNTEAFF	TGTGCCAGCTCACCCCCAGGGATGAACACTGAAGCTTTCTTT
NA	NA	TRBV28	TRBJ1-3	CASSLEGGNTIYF	TGTGCCAGCAGTTTGGAGGGAGGAAACACCATATATTTT
TRBD1	NA	TRBV2	TRBJ1-4	CASSVFDRGGEKLFF	TGTGCCAGCAGTGTTTTTGACAGGGGCGGTGAAAAACTGTTTTTT
TRBD1	NA	TRBV30	TRBJ1-1	CAGQGETEAFF	TGTGCGGGACAGGGGGAAACTGAAGCTTTCTTT
TRBD1	NA	TRBV9	TRBJ1-2	CASSARDRGGYTF	TGTGCCAGCAGCGCCCGGGACAGGGGCGGCTACACCTTC
TRBD1	NA	TRBV2	TRBJ1-5	CASSGGTVGGQPQHF	TGTGCCAGCAGCGGAGGGACAGTCGGTGGTCAGCCCCAGCATTTT
TRBD2	NA	TRBV11-2	TRBJ2-7	CASSIHQGLTLSYEQYF	TGTGCCAGCAGCATCCACCAGGGACTAACCCTCTCCTACGAGCAGTACTTC
TRBD1	NA	TRBV9	TRBJ2-5	CASSVADGTGQETQYF	TGTGCCAGCAGCGTAGCTGATGGGACAGGGCAGGAGACCCAGTACTTC
NA	NA	TRBV5-6	TRBJ2-1	CASSLFLVWGDRGNEQFF	TGTGCCAGCAGCTTGTTCTTGGTCTGGGGCGACCGCGGCAATGAGCAGTTCTTC
NA	NA	TRBV3-1/TRBV3-2	TRBJ1-5	CASSWSDSNQPQHF	TGTGCCAGCAGCTGGAGTGATAGCAATCAGCCCCAGCATTTT
NA	NA	TRBV19	TRBJ1-5	CASSPDPRSNQPQHF	TGTGCCAGTAGTCCAGATCCTAGGTCCAATCAGCCCCAGCATTTT
TRBD1	many	TRBV18	TRBJ2-5	CASSPQTGQATRWETQYF	TGTGCCAGCTCACCGCAAACGGGACAGGCCACAAGGTGGGAGACCCAGTACTTC
NA	NA	TRBV6-6	TRBJ2-1	CASTQGNEQFF	TGTGCCAGCACCCAGGGGAACGAGCAGTTCTTC
TRBD1	NA	TRBV5-1	TRBJ1-2	CASSRTGTVDGYTF	TGCGCCAGCAGCCGGACAGGGACAGTGGATGGCTACACCTTC
TRBD1	NA	TRBV5-4	TRBJ2-5	CASSSGQGMETQYF	TGTGCCAGCAGTTCGGGACAGGGAATGGAGACCCAGTACTTC
NA	NA	TRBV7-6	TRBJ2-7	CASSSYASPIPEQYF	TGTGCCAGCAGCTCCTACGCAAGTCCGATTCCCGAGCAGTACTTC
TRBD1	NA	TRBV11-2	TRBJ1-2	CASSWRTGGLINYGYTF	TGTGCCAGCAGCTGGAGGACAGGGGGGCTAATCAACTATGGCTACACCTTC
TRBD2	NA	TRBV11-3	TRBJ2-7	CASSPGLAGYYEQYF	TGTGCCAGCAGCCCGGGGCTAGCGGGGTACTACGAGCAGTACTTC
NA	few	TRBV28	TRBJ1-1	CASSFFRRNTEAFF	TGTGCCAGCAGTTTCTTCCGGAGGAACACTGAAGCTTTCTTT
NA	NA	TRBV6-5	TRBJ1-6	CASRRQDNSPLHF	TGTGCCAGCAGGCGACAGGATAATTCACCCCTCCACTTT
TRBD1	NA	TRBV2	TRBJ2-6	CARRQGAPSPSGANVLTF	TGTGCCAGGAGACAGGGGGCGCCGAGTCCCTCTGGGGCCAACGTCCTGACTTTC
NA	NA	TRBV2	TRBJ1-1	CASRELSEAFF	TGTGCCAGCAGGGAGCTTTCTGAAGCTTTCTTT
NA	NA	TRBV9	TRBJ2-5	CASSDASGTEGGTQYF	TGTGCCAGCAGCGATGCCTCCGGGACGGAGGGAGGGACCCAGTACTTC
NA	NA	TRBV19	TRBJ2-5	CASSIHGGGETQYF	TGTGCCAGTAGTATACATGGCGGAGGGGAGACCCAGTACTTC
NA	NA	TRBV30	TRBJ1-1	CAWILGRNTEAFF	TGTGCCTGGATATTGGGCAGGAACACTGAAGCTTTCTTT
TRBD1	few	TRBV11-3	TRBJ2-1	CASSLTGAKNNEQFF	TGTGCCAGCAGCTTGACAGGGGCTAAAAACAATGAGCAGTTCTTC
NA	NA	TRBV7-2	TRBJ2-2	CASSLAAVGNTGELFF	TGTGCCAGCAGCTTAGCGGCGGTGGGGAACACCGGGGAGCTGTTTTTT
TRBD1	NA	TRBV19	TRBJ2-7	CASSIDFGGTGDFEQYF	TGTGCCAGTAGTATAGATTTCGGCGGGACAGGGGATTTCGAGCAGTACTTC
NA	NA	TRBV3-1/TRBV3-2	TRBJ2-7	CASSQGSDEQYF	TGTGCCAGCAGCCAAGGATCGGACGAGCAGTACTTC
NA	NA	TRBV10-2	TRBJ1-5	CASSESPGVSEPQHF	TGCGCCAGCAGTGAGTCCCCAGGGGTATCCGAGCCCCAGCATTTT
NA	NA	TRBV28	TRBJ1-5	CASRLTDQPQHF	TGTGCCAGCAGACTCACAGATCAGCCCCAGCATTTT
TRBD1	NA	TRBV5-1	TRBJ1-1	CASSGTGQGYTEAFF	TGCGCCAGCAGCGGGACCGGACAGGGGTACACTGAAGCTTTCTTT
TRBD2	few	TRBV10-1	TRBJ2-7	CASSGGTSGYEQYF	TGCGCCAGCAGTGGGGGGACTAGCGGGTACGAGCAGTACTTC
NA	few	TRBV4-2	TRBJ2-1	CASSQAIPFRSYNEQFF	TGTGCCAGCAGCCAAGCTATACCGTTCCGATCCTACAATGAGCAGTTCTTC
NA	NA	TRBV7-9	TRBJ1-4	CASSLSKEEKLFF	TGTGCCAGCAGCTTAAGCAAGGAGGAAAAACTGTTTTTT
NA	few	TRBV28	TRBJ1-5	CASRTGSNQPQHF	TGTGCCAGCAGGACAGGTTCCAATCAGCCCCAGCATTTT
NA	once	TRBV10-3	TRBJ1-1	CAISRTAMNTEAFF	TGTGCCATCAGTAGAACAGCAATGAACACTGAAGCTTTCTTT
NA	NA	TRBV4-1	TRBJ1-1	CASSQGGGQLNTEAFF	TGCGCCAGCAGCCAAGGCGGGGGGCAGCTGAACACTGAAGCTTTCTTT
NA	NA	TRBV29-1	TRBJ1-2	CSVRVSLSDYGYTF	TGCAGCGTTCGAGTCTCACTTTCGGACTATGGCTACACCTTC
TRBD1	NA	TRBV4-1	TRBJ2-7	CASSRNRDSNYEQYF	TGCGCCAGCAGCCGAAACCGGGACAGCAACTACGAGCAGTACTTC
TRBD2	NA	TRBV7-3	TRBJ2-1	CASSPRMAGGSHEQFF	TGTGCCAGCAGCCCCCGAATGGCGGGAGGGTCTCATGAGCAGTTCTTC
NA	NA	TRBV23-1	TRBJ2-1	CALPRYYNEQFF	TGCGCCCTACCCCGCTACTACAATGAGCAGTTCTTC
NA	NA	TRBV7-2	TRBJ2-6	CASSIRTPSFSGANVLTF	TGTGCCAGCAGCATAAGGACTCCGTCCTTTTCTGGGGCCAACGTCCTGACTTTC
NA	once	TRBV7-9	TRBJ1-4	CASSFAGATPNEKLFF	TGTGCCAGCAGCTTCGCGGGGGCTACACCTAATGAAAAACTGTTTTTT
TRBD1	NA	TRBV27	TRBJ1-2	CASTPRGQSGLANYGYTF	TGTGCCAGCACCCCACGGGGACAGTCAGGATTAGCTAACTATGGCTACACCTTC
TRBD1	NA	TRBV30	TRBJ2-1	CATGTGANEQFF	TGTGCAACCGGGACAGGGGCCAATGAGCAGTTCTTC
NA	NA	TRBV12-2	TRBJ2-7	CASRLPGTSGSYRNSYEQYF	TGTGCAAGTCGCTTGCCCGGGACTAGCGGGAGTTACCGAAATTCCTACGAGCAGTACTTC
TRBD2	NA	TRBV6-5	TRBJ2-7	CATLAAFTYEQYF	TGTGCCACCCTAGCGGCCTTTACCTACGAGCAGTACTTC
TRBD1	NA	TRBV5-6	TRBJ1-2	CASRPQGADGYTF	TGTGCCAGCAGGCCACAGGGGGCGGATGGCTACACCTTC
NA	NA	TRBV7-2	TRBJ2-5	CASSLATGRKTQYF	TGTGCCAGCAGCTTAGCTACGGGGAGAAAGACCCAGTACTTC
NA	NA	TRBV5-8	TRBJ1-5	CASSPRTGLPSNQPQHF	TGTGCCAGCAGCCCGCGGACGGGATTACCTAGCAATCAGCCCCAGCATTTT
NA	NA	TRBV19	TRBJ2-1	CASSSLPQDRISYNEQFF	TGTGCCAGTAGTAGCCTCCCCCAGGACAGAATCTCCTACAATGAGCAGTTCTTC
NA	NA	TRBV10-2	TRBJ2-6	CASSEGWQVELRNVLTF	TGCGCCAGCAGTGAGGGGTGGCAGGTAGAGCTCCGCAACGTCCTGACTTTC
NA	NA	TRBV7-9	TRBJ2-5	CASSLTLGTQETQYF	TGTGCCAGCAGCTTAACTCTAGGTACTCAAGAGACCCAGTACTTC
TRBD1	once	TRBV5-4	TRBJ1-4	CASSPRTGSNEKLFF	TGTGCCAGCAGCCCCCGGACAGGATCTAATGAAAAACTGTTTTTT